This entry concerns a single TCR beta chain. The protocol was immunoSEQ multiplex PCR, while the TCRdb copy is restricted to in-frame clones and leaves out a portion. Here the sample spans tens of thousands of clones, 83% being singletons. The germline V gene has CDR1 KGHSH and CDR2 LQKENI. V lost 3 bases and J lost 1; bases outside the gene matches: 4. The CDR3 length is 15 residues. The data are from a study of blood T cell repertoires in COVID-19. About the study: Acute and convalescent COVID-19 specimens originated in the United States, Italy and Spain. PBMCs, B-cell-depleted T cells, or T cells provided the cDNA or gDNA that made up the material.

The sample consisted of peripheral blood. The TCR sequence derives from a man older than 75 with acute or convalescent COVID-19. J is TRBJ2-5 and V is TRBV18, with 8 nucleotides matching TRBD2. CDR3 region: CASSPAGGSQETQYF. CDR3 nucleotide sequence: TGTGCCAGCTCACCGGCGGGGGGAAGCCAAGAGACCCAGTACTTC.